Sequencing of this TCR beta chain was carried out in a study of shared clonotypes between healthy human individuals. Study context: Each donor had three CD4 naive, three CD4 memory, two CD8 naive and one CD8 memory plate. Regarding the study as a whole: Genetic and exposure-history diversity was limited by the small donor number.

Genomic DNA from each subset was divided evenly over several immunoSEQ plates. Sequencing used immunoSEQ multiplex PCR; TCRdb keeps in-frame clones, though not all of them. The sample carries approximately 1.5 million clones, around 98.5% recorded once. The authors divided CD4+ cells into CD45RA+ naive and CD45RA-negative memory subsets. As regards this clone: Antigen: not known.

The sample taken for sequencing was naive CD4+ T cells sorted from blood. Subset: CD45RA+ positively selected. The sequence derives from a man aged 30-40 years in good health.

The CDR3 region is CASSSIVSSGDTQYF. CDR3 bases: TGTGCCAGCAGCTCTATAGTCAGTTCAGGAGATACGCAGTATTTT. This rearrangement joins TRBV7-3 to TRBJ2-3; D not certain. The length of the CDR3 is 15 residues. Germline assignment: CDR1 SGHTA and CDR2 FQGTGA. V lost 4 bases and J 5 bases, leaving 16 bases between the germline ends.